The 18 T cell receptor beta chains given below trace back to one sample, sequenced in a study of CD8 T cells in Susac syndrome (dated by TCRdb to between 2018 and 2021). The library relied on the immunoSEQ multiplex PCR assay. RNA was extracted using the RNeasy kit, and about 0.5 to 1 ug of the RNA was reverse transcribed with random hexamers. The public reads were reanalyzed by TCRdb: fastp trimming at Q25, MiXCR alignment, in-frame beta chains only. Each CDR3 protein gets just one entry, which takes the most common genes and DNA from the rows behind it. This sample lists about 180,000 distinct CDR3 sequences; approximately 96% were detected once. Under 0.095% of the sample is taken by the ten largest. Sequenced: CD4+ T cells from PBMCs. The receptor set was obtained from a human donor with multiple sclerosis.

The chain employs TRBV7-6 and TRBJ1-6; unclear D gene. The V gene lost 2 bases and the J gene lost 6 bases, with 11 bases spanning the gap. From germline, CDR1 is SGHVS and CDR2 FNYEAQ. This CDR3 is built from 15 residues. The CDR3 loop reads CASSLTREANSPLHF. In DNA form, the CDR3 reads TGTGCCAGCAGCTTAACCCGGGAAGCTAATTCACCCCTCCACTTT.

V is TRBV18 and J is TRBJ2-3, with no clear D. This CDR3 has 12 residues. The germline gives CDR1 KGHSH, CDR2 LQKENI. V was pared by 3 bases and J by 4 bases, with 5 bases between. The CDR3 sequence is CASSPAPDTQYF. The CDR3 region has the DNA TGTGCCAGCTCACCGGCCCCAGATACGCAGTATTTT.

This chain joins TRBV3-1 and TRBJ1-3; no clear D. The CDR3 totals 16 residues. The V gene lost 1 base and the J gene lost 1 base, with 11 bases spanning the gap. Germline V CDR1 and CDR2: LGHDT, YNNKEL (reference sequence). CDR3 loop: CASSQGADLSGNTIYF. CDR3 bases: TGTGCCAGCAGCCAAGGGGCAGACCTATCTGGAAACACCATATATTTT.

The rearrangement links TRBV3-1 to TRBJ1-4; the match to TRBD1 covers 7 bases. V lost 4 bases to trimming and J lost 0 bases; unmatched junction nucleotides: 8. Germline lookup yields CDR1 LGHDT and CDR2 YNNKEL (reference sequence). This CDR3 spans 17 amino acids. CDR3 protein: CASSPPTGHATNEKLFF. The DNA of the CDR3 is TGTGCCAGCAGCCCCCCGACAGGGCATGCAACTAATGAAAAACTGTTTTTT.

The gene calls are TRBV25-1 and TRBJ1-1, with unresolved D. The CDR3 extends over 14 amino acids. Trimming removed 1 base from V and 5 bases from J, with 11 bases in between. Germline V gene lookup returns CDR1 MGHDK and CDR2 SYGVNS. The CDR3 reads CASSEFQASTEAFF. CDR3 in DNA: TGTGCCAGCAGTGAATTCCAGGCATCAACTGAAGCTTTCTTT.

The V call is TRBV5-1, the J call TRBJ1-4; D is perhaps TRBD1 (5 bases). Per germline, CDR1 SGHRS and CDR2 YFSETQ. CDR3 size: 14 residues. V shed 4 bases and J shed 5 bases, with 12 bases lying between them. CDR3 coding DNA: TGCGCCAGCAGCGCCGACAGCCGCAATGAAAAACTGTTTTTT. The encoded protein is CASSADSRNEKLFF.

The gene calls are TRBV27 and TRBJ2-1, with 8 positions matching TRBD2. CDR3 length: 17 residues. Losses at the gene ends were 3 bases for V and 2 bases for J; bases not matched to a gene: 9. Germline assignment: CDR1 MNHEY and CDR2 SMNVEV (reference sequence). The CDR3: CASSFFVRGVPYNEQFF. CDR3 sequence (DNA): TGTGCCAGCAGTTTTTTTGTGCGGGGGGTTCCCTACAATGAGCAGTTCTTC.

The chain links TRBV6-1 to TRBJ1-2; 7 nucleotides line up with TRBD1. Germline V gives CDR1 MNHNS, CDR2 SASEGT. V was clipped by 5 bases and J by 2 bases; unmatched bases: 8. The CDR3 extends over 15 amino acids. The CDR3 here is CASSSGTVLNYGYTF. CDR3 nucleotide sequence: TGTGCCAGCAGTAGCGGGACAGTACTAAACTATGGCTACACCTTC.

V gene TRBV4-2 combines with J gene TRBJ1-2; no firm D call. The germline V and J ends were trimmed by 0 bases and 7 bases, with 15 bases remaining between them. The CDR3 spans 15 residues. Germline CDR1 is LGHNA and CDR2 is YNFKEQ. CDR3 nucleotide sequence: TGTGCCAGCAGCCAAGACCGAAGAGGAGGGATTGGCTACACCTTC. Translated, it gives CASSQDRRGGIGYTF.

This clonotype has just a few counts. The rearrangement uses TRBV18 and TRBJ2-5; no firm D call. Trimming stripped 1 base from V and 5 bases from J, with 2 bases between. In germline, CDR1 is KGHSH, CDR2 LQKENI. CDR3 length equals 11 residues. The CDR3 nucleotides are TGTGCCAGCTCACCACGGGAGACCCAGTACTTC. Residues: CASSPRETQYF.

This rearrangement joins TRBV29-1 to TRBJ2-3; D is unclear. The CDR3 spans 12 residues. The V and J ends lost 7 bases and 12 bases respectively, with 20 bases between them. The germline CDR1 and CDR2 sequences are SQVTM and ANQGSEA. The CDR3 loop is CSALSSLEQQYF. As DNA, the CDR3 is TGCAGCGCCCTTTCGAGCCTAGAACAACAGTATTTT.

The rearrangement joins TRBV30 to TRBJ2-1, with 10 positions matching TRBD2. J gave up 2 bases and V 3 bases, and 4 bases lay outside the gene matches. In germline, CDR1 is GTSNPN, CDR2 SVGIG (reference sequence). The CDR3 spans 15 residues. CDR3 loop: CAWSSGGATYNEQFF. The CDR3 nucleotides are TGTGCCTGGAGCAGCGGGGGGGCAACCTACAATGAGCAGTTCTTC.

The rearrangement links TRBV20-1 to TRBJ2-7; D remains ambiguous. In germline, CDR1 is DFQATT, CDR2 SNEGSKA (reference sequence). V lost 3 bases and J 2 bases, leaving 11 bases between the germline ends. The CDR3 spans 13 residues. The CDR3 reads CSASRSSTYEQYF. For the CDR3, the DNA is TGCAGTGCTAGTCGCTCAAGCACCTACGAGCAGTACTTC.

V gene TRBV27 combines with J gene TRBJ2-7; the match to TRBD1 covers 10 bases. Germline V gene data show CDR1 as MNHEY and CDR2 as SMNVEV (reference sequence). The CDR3 consists of 12 residues. The V and J ends lost 5 bases and 6 bases, in that order; junction bases with no gene match: 1. The DNA of the CDR3 is TGTGCCAGCAGTCGGACAGGGGGCGAGCAGTACTTC. It codes for CASSRTGGEQYF.

The genes are TRBV29-1 and TRBJ1-1, with 9 bases identical to TRBD1. This CDR3 contains 13 residues. Per the germline V gene, CDR1 is SQVTM and CDR2 is ANQGSEA. V gave up 5 bases and J gave up 3 bases; unmatched junction bases: 4. The CDR3, as DNA: TGCAGCGTTCCGGGACAGGGCCACACTGAAGCTTTCTTT. Residues: CSVPGQGHTEAFF.

The rearrangement joins TRBV4-2 to TRBJ1-2; D perhaps matches TRBD1 (5 bases). Germline-derived CDR1 and CDR2 are LGHNA and YNFKEQ. Trimming left V 8 bases short and J 4 bases short, with 14 bases between. This CDR3 is 13 amino acids long. The CDR3 region is CASGNGGSYGYTF. For the CDR3, the DNA is TGTGCCAGCGGCAATGGGGGTAGCTATGGCTACACCTTC.

V gene TRBV6-2 or TRBV6-3 combines with J gene TRBJ2-2; weak D call: TRBD2 (6 bases). The CDR3 contains 16 residues. CDR1 and CDR2 (germline): MNHEY, SVGEGT. V dropped 2 bases and J dropped 6 bases, with 16 bases sitting between them. The CDR3 DNA reads as TGTGCCAGCAGTTACCCAGGGACTCTGGTACCCGGGGAGCTGTTTTTT. It yields the protein CASSYPGTLVPGELFF.

V gene TRBV25-1 combines with J gene TRBJ1-6, with D hard to call. Trimming pared 7 bases from V and 7 bases from J, leaving 8 bases between. The CDR3 covers 12 residues. Germline CDR1 MGHDK, CDR2 SYGVNS. CDR3: CASNHNNSPLHF. Written as DNA, the CDR3 is TGTGCCAGCAATCACAACAATTCACCCCTCCACTTT. Using reference TRBV25-1 and TRBJ1-6 for the parts outside the CDR3, the full variable domain is EADIYQTPRYLVIGTGKKITLECSQTMGHDKMYWYQQDPGMELHLIHYSYGVNSTEKGDLSSESTVSRIRTEHFPLTLESARPSHTSQYLCASNHNNSPLHFGNGTRLTVT.